A single sample is the source of the 24 T cell receptor beta chains below, sequenced in a study of identical twins. TCRdb re-called the 5' RACE reads through MiXCR, storing one row per CDR3 protein. The table lists 650,000 to 800,000 distinct CDR3 sequences, under 9% of them singletons. The same data also went into a second study, on yellow fever vaccine responses in identical twins.

The sequenced sample was PBMCs. The receptors were sampled from a woman under 30 in good health.

The chain combines TRBV12-3 or TRBV12-4 with TRBJ2-7; tentative D call: TRBD2 (6 bases). V gave up 5 bases and J gave up 3 bases, with 26 bases separating them. This CDR3 comprises 18 residues. CDR3 in amino acids: CASSGTGTAGRNYYEQYF. Written as DNA, the CDR3 is TGTGCCAGCAGTGGGACCGGAACCGCGGGGCGAAATTACTACGAGCAGTACTTC.

The chain uses TRBV29-1 and TRBJ2-5, with 9 bases aligning to TRBD1. Germline assignment: CDR1 SQVTM and CDR2 ANQGSEA. The V segment lost 6 bases and the J segment 5 bases; nucleotides outside the gene matches: 7. The CDR3 is 13 residues long. The CDR3, as DNA: TGCAGCGTAAAGGGACAGGGAGGGGAGACCCAGTACTTC. Encoded protein: CSVKGQGGETQYF. Full variable domain (rest looked up from reference TRBV29-1 and TRBJ2-5): SAVISQKPSRDICQRGTSLTIQCQVDSQVTMMFWYRQQPGQSLTLIATANQGSEATYESGFVIDKFPISRPNLTFSTLTVSNMSPEDSSIYLCSVKGQGGETQYFGPGTRLLVL.

The chain carries TRBV6-1 and TRBJ1-2; tentatively, D is TRBD1 (5 bases). The CDR3 extends over 14 amino acids. Trimming cost V 6 bases and J 4 bases, with 15 bases left between them. Germline assignment: CDR1 MNHNS and CDR2 SASEGT. This CDR3 is CASSTPTRGYGYTF. Written as DNA, the CDR3 is TGTGCCAGCAGCACCCCCACAAGGGGCTATGGCTACACCTTC.

This chain uses TRBV7-9 with TRBJ2-5; 7 bases agree with TRBD1. The V gene end was trimmed by 5 bases and the J gene end by 5 bases; junction bases not matched to a gene: 8. Germline assignment: CDR1 SEHNR and CDR2 FQNEAQ (reference sequence). The CDR3 loop spans 14 amino acids. As DNA, the CDR3 is TGTGCCAGCAGCACACCGGGACAGTTTGAGACCCAGTACTTC. Translation: CASSTPGQFETQYF.

This clonotype was picked up many times. The V call is TRBV7-2, the J call TRBJ2-2, with D unresolved. V was trimmed by 2 bases and J by 1 base, leaving 11 bases between them. The CDR3 extends over 16 amino acids. Germline V gives CDR1 SGHTA, CDR2 FQGNSA. The CDR3 DNA sequence: TGTGCCAGCAGCTTAAATAGCCTTATGAACACCGGGGAGCTGTTTTTT. Its protein product is CASSLNSLMNTGELFF.

Ten or more counts support this clonotype. This chain connects TRBV7-9 to TRBJ2-1; TRBD1 agrees at 10 bases. CDR1 and CDR2 from the germline V gene are SEHNR and FQNEAQ (reference sequence). The CDR3 is 16 amino acids. V shed 1 base and J 2 bases; nucleotides not matched to a gene: 2. CDR3 in DNA: TGTGCCAGCAGCTTAGAGACAGGGGGCCCCTACAATGAGCAGTTCTTC. It encodes CASSLETGGPYNEQFF.

This clonotype came up a few times. The chain joins TRBV6-5 to TRBJ2-5; D is unclear. The CDR3 extends over 12 amino acids. Germline loops: CDR1 MNHEY, CDR2 SVGAGI. With 5 bases removed from V and 5 bases from J, the gap between germline ends came to 9 bases. The CDR3 DNA is TGTGCCAGCAGTACCCCGACTGAGACCCAGTACTTC. Protein product: CASSTPTETQYF.

This clonotype has just a few counts. The chain uses TRBV20-1 and TRBJ2-7; the D is unclear. V lost 0 bases and J 1 base, leaving 10 bases between the germline ends. This CDR3 contains 14 residues. From germline, CDR1 is DFQATT and CDR2 SNEGSKA (reference sequence). The CDR3 DNA is TGCAGTGCTAGAGAGCCGGACGGTTCCTACGAGCAGTACTTC. Protein: CSAREPDGSYEQYF.

This clonotype was seen a few times. The chain carries TRBV20-1 and TRBJ2-3, with D possibly being TRBD2 (5 bases). Deletions cut 4 bases from V and 6 bases from J, with 5 bases between. This CDR3 comprises 10 residues. Germline V gives CDR1 DFQATT, CDR2 SNEGSKA (reference sequence). The CDR3 reads CSATGDTQYF. DNA of the CDR3: TGCAGTGCTACGGGGGATACGCAGTATTTT.

There are many counts of this clonotype. This chain joins TRBV6-1 and TRBJ2-3; D is tentatively TRBD1 or TRBD2 (6 bases each). Germline values: CDR1 MNHNS, CDR2 SASEGT. Between the trimmed V and J ends, which lost 5 bases and 1 base, there was a span of 19 bases. This CDR3 region has 17 residues. CDR3 protein: CASSRYSGAVGTDTQYF. CDR3 coding DNA: TGTGCCAGCAGTCGATATTCGGGGGCAGTGGGCACAGATACGCAGTATTTT.

This clonotype was detected a few times. The chain uses TRBV2 and TRBJ2-3; D uncertain. The CDR3 sequence is 17 residues long. Trimming removed 2 bases from V and 2 bases from J, with 17 bases in between. Germline V CDR1 and CDR2: SNHLY, FYNNEI. The CDR3: CASSETRSGGYTDTQYF. CDR3 DNA sequence: TGTGCCAGCAGTGAAACTCGCAGTGGCGGTTACACAGATACGCAGTATTTT.

The rearrangement uses TRBV11-2 and TRBJ2-5, with TRBD1 identical over 12 bases. CDR1 and CDR2 (germline): SGHAT, FQNNGV. The CDR3 extends over 15 amino acids. V lost 4 bases, J lost 5 bases, and 5 bases stayed unmatched. CDR3 nucleotide sequence: TGTGCCAGCAGCTCGGGACAGGGGGCAATGGAGACCCAGTACTTC. It yields the protein CASSSGQGAMETQYF.

The chain carries TRBV3-1 and TRBJ1-4; D remains ambiguous. Germline assignment: CDR1 LGHDT and CDR2 YNNKEL (reference sequence). Trimming took off 0 bases at V and 10 bases at J, with 9 bases between the two ends. CDR3 length: 13 amino acids. CDR3 sequence: CASSQDYGGKLFF. CDR3 bases: TGTGCCAGCAGCCAAGATTACGGAGGAAAACTGTTTTTT.

This clonotype was detected many times. V is TRBV29-1 and J is TRBJ2-7; D might be TRBD1 (5 bases). Germline CDR1 is SQVTM and CDR2 is ANQGSEA. Between the trimmed V and J ends, which lost 0 bases and 2 bases, there was a span of 11 bases. The CDR3 covers 14 residues. For the CDR3, the DNA is TGCAGCGTTGAAGATCCGGACACAACCTACGAGCAGTACTTC. It is translated as CSVEDPDTTYEQYF.

This clonotype was seen at least ten times. This sequence joins TRBV29-1 and TRBJ2-7; 13 bases map to TRBD2. The germline V gene encodes CDR1 SQVTM and CDR2 ANQGSEA. J gave up 4 bases and V 4 bases, and 4 bases lay outside the gene matches. The CDR3 is made up of 14 amino acids. The CDR3 bases are TGCAGCGTTGCAGGACTAGCGGGAGCGTACGAGCAGTACTTC. Encoded protein: CSVAGLAGAYEQYF.

This clonotype was counted only a few times. This chain links TRBV5-1 with TRBJ1-3; D call uncertain. V lost 1 base, J lost 3 bases, and 5 bases lay in between. Per germline, CDR1 SGHRS and CDR2 YFSETQ. The CDR3 totals 13 residues. In nucleotides, the CDR3 is TGCGCCAGCAGCTTGCAAAGTGGAAACACCATATATTTT. Its protein is CASSLQSGNTIYF.

The rearrangement links TRBV30 to TRBJ1-4; no reliable D call. CDR1 is GTSNPN and CDR2 is SVGIG in the germline V gene (reference sequence). V lost 0 bases and J 3 bases, leaving 8 bases between the germline ends. The CDR3 runs 14 residues. CDR3 DNA: TGTGCCTGGAGTGTCACCTTACCTAATGAAAAACTGTTTTTT. Residues: CAWSVTLPNEKLFF.

This chain connects TRBV30 to TRBJ2-1, with 7 bases aligning to TRBD1. The V segment lost 3 bases and the J segment 0 bases; nucleotides outside the gene matches: 2. Germline loops: CDR1 GTSNPN, CDR2 SVGIG (reference sequence). The CDR3 is made up of 14 amino acids. CDR3 residues: CAWRDRSSYNEQFF. CDR3 nucleotides: TGTGCCTGGAGGGACAGGAGCTCCTACAATGAGCAGTTCTTC. Combining the CDR3 with reference TRBV30 and TRBJ2-1 gives the whole variable domain SQTIHQWPATLVQPVGSPLSLECTVEGTSNPNLYWYRQAAGRGLQLLFYSVGIGQISSEVPQNLSASRPQDRQFILSSKKLLLSDSGFYLCAWRDRSSYNEQFFGPGTRLTVL.

This clonotype was detected a few times. The chain has TRBV6-2 or TRBV6-3 and TRBJ2-3; TRBD2 matches at 10 bases. The CDR3 sequence is 18 residues long. Per the germline V gene, CDR1 is MNHEY and CDR2 is SVGEGT. V lost 6 bases and J lost 0; bases outside the gene matches: 12. The CDR3 bases are TGTGCCAGCAGCGACCTCCTACTAGCGGGGATCAGCACAGATACGCAGTATTTT. It translates to CASSDLLLAGISTDTQYF.

DNA of the CDR3: TGTGCCAGCAAACGGACTAGCTCAGGCACAGATACGCAGTATTTT. Translated, it gives CASKRTSSGTDTQYF. The V gene is TRBV2, the J gene TRBJ2-3; 8 bases agree with TRBD2. V shed 7 bases and J 1 base; nucleotides not matched to a gene: 7. This CDR3 spans 15 amino acids. Germline V CDR1 and CDR2: SNHLY, FYNNEI.

CDR3 sequence reads: CASSPDGSPLHF. Written as DNA, the CDR3 is TGTGCCAGCTCACCGGACGGGTCACCCCTCCACTTT. The chain uses TRBV18 and TRBJ1-6; D remains ambiguous. The CDR3 sequence is 12 residues long. The V end lost 3 bases, the J end lost 10 bases, and 7 bases lay between the germline ends. The V gene's germline CDR1 is KGHSH and CDR2 LQKENI.

V is TRBV28 and J is TRBJ2-7; TRBD1 aligns across 7 bases. Losses at the gene ends were 3 bases for V and 3 bases for J; bases not matched to a gene: 17. CDR1 is MDHEN and CDR2 is SYDVKM in the germline V gene. CDR3 length: 18 amino acids. For the CDR3, the DNA is TGTGCCAGCAGTTTCCGCTCCCACAGGGGCGCTCTCTTCTACGAGCAGTACTTC. It yields the protein CASSFRSHRGALFYEQYF.

There are a few counts of this clonotype. The gene calls are TRBV7-8 and TRBJ2-1; 7 bases are a match to TRBD2. Germline assignment: CDR1 SGHVS and CDR2 FQNEAQ. This CDR3 comprises 16 residues. V shed 5 bases, J shed 8 bases, and the junction held 15 bases outside the gene matches. CDR3 residues: CASSQQPIPRGDEQFF. CDR3 sequence (DNA): TGTGCCAGCAGCCAACAACCTATACCACGGGGGGATGAGCAGTTCTTC.

V is TRBV7-8 and J is TRBJ1-1; D remains ambiguous. The V end lost 7 bases, the J end lost 1 base, and 10 bases lay between the germline ends. Germline CDR1 is SGHVS and CDR2 is FQNEAQ. This CDR3 contains 13 residues. The CDR3 DNA reads TGTGCCAGCACTCCTCCAGGGAACACTGAAGCTTTCTTT. Amino acid sequence: CASTPPGNTEAFF.